What follows are 25 T cell receptor beta chains derived from one specimen sequenced in a study of blood T cell repertoires in COVID-19. Profiling relied on immunoSEQ multiplex PCR, and the TCRdb table lists in-frame clones only, not all of them. Among 200,000 to 300,000 clones listed, around 84% were seen once. The sequenced sample consisted of peripheral blood. Receptors originate from a man aged 55 to 70 with acute or convalescent COVID-19.

The J gene is TRBJ2-4, the V gene TRBV21-1; the table's D call, TRBD1, has no DNA check behind it. TRBV21-1 is a pseudogene. The CDR3 has 12 residues. The CDR3 is CTGQPAKNIQYF. CDR3 DNA sequence: TGTACCGGACAGCCAGCCAAAAACATTCAGTACTTC.

The chain employs TRBV6-5 and TRBJ1-2, with no clear D. The CDR3 totals 14 residues. The V and J ends lost 2 bases and 6 bases respectively, with 13 bases between them. From germline, CDR1 is MNHEY and CDR2 SVGAGI. The CDR3 bases are TGTGCCAGCAGTTACCTCCTGGCCCAGGATGGCTACACCTTC. As protein: CASSYLLAQDGYTF.

This clone has a handful of counts. J is TRBJ2-2 and V is TRBV11-2, with D possibly TRBD2 on 6 matching bases. Germline-derived CDR1 and CDR2 are SGHAT and FQNNGV. Trimming left V 6 bases short and J 5 bases short, with 16 bases between. The CDR3 extends over 15 amino acids. CDR3: CASRMGGRGTGELFF. The CDR3 DNA follows: TGTGCCAGCAGGATGGGAGGTCGGGGGACCGGGGAGCTGTTTTTT. The full variable domain, with the rest looked up from reference TRBV11-2 and TRBJ2-2, is EAGVAQSPRYKIIEKRQSVAFWCNPISGHATLYWYQQILGQGPKLLIQFQNNGVVDDSQLPKDRFSAERLKGVDSTLKIQPAKLEDSAVYLCASRMGGRGTGELFFGEGSRLTVL.

The rearrangement uses TRBV6-1 and TRBJ1-3; possibly TRBD1 for D (5 bases). Germline CDR1 is MNHNS and CDR2 is SASEGT. With 2 bases removed from V and 0 bases from J, the gap between germline ends came to 11 bases. The CDR3 covers 16 residues. Here the CDR3 DNA reads TGTGCCAGCAGTGAATATACAGGACGCTCTGGAAACACCATATATTTT. Translating gives CASSEYTGRSGNTIYF.

The CDR3 nucleotides are TGCGCCAGCAGCTTGGTTCCCGCGAGCTCCTATAATTCACCCCTCCACTTT. It yields the protein CASSLVPASSYNSPLHF. The chain carries TRBV5-1 and TRBJ1-6; D unclear. CDR3 length: 17 residues. Germline V lookup: CDR1 SGHRS, CDR2 YFSETQ. V was trimmed by 0 bases and J by 0 bases, leaving 10 bases between them.

This clone has only one observation. This chain links TRBV14 with TRBJ2-1; D might be TRBD2 (6 bases). Trimming removed 0 bases from V and 0 bases from J, with 12 bases in between. Germline-derived CDR1 and CDR2 are SGHDN and FVKESK. This CDR3 has 17 amino acids. CDR3 bases: TGTGCCAGCAGCCAAGAGATCAGAGCGGGCTCCTACAATGAGCAGTTCTTC. Translated: CASSQEIRAGSYNEQFF.

J is TRBJ2-5 and V is TRBV28, with D perhaps matching TRBD1 (6 bases). V lost 3 bases and J lost 1, with 15 bases in between. From germline, CDR1 is MDHEN and CDR2 SYDVKM. There are 16 residues in the CDR3. CDR3 amino acids: CASSLRTEWGQETQYF. The CDR3 coding sequence is TGTGCCAGCAGTTTGCGGACAGAATGGGGCCAAGAGACCCAGTACTTC.

The chain couples TRBV20-1 to TRBJ1-2; D remains unclear. Trimming pared 2 bases from V and 1 base from J, leaving 2 bases between. The CDR3 runs to 11 residues. Per the germline V gene, CDR1 is DFQATT and CDR2 is SNEGSKA (reference sequence). The DNA for the CDR3 is TGCAGTGCTAGACTTAACTATGGCTACACCTTC. Translation gives CSARLNYGYTF.

The CDR3 DNA follows: TGTGCCAGTAGTATAGATAGGGCACGCGGGGGGTACAATGAGCAGTTCTTC. Translating it yields CASSIDRARGGYNEQFF. V gene TRBV19 combines with J gene TRBJ2-1; TRBD2 agrees at 8 bases. Per germline, CDR1 LNHDA and CDR2 SQIVND (reference sequence). This CDR3 is 17 amino acids long. J lost 4 bases, V lost 0 bases, and 8 bases had no gene match.

This clone was detected a few times. The chain combines TRBV2 with TRBJ1-2; TRBD1 might be the D (5 bases). Germline values: CDR1 SNHLY, CDR2 FYNNEI. This CDR3 is 13 amino acids long. V was cut by 5 bases and J by 2 bases, with 9 bases left in between. This CDR3 reads CASSRQPNYGYTF. CDR3 bases: TGTGCCAGCAGTCGACAGCCCAACTATGGCTACACCTTC.

This clone was detected a few times. The sample has other DNA sequences that encode this CDR3 too. The V gene is TRBV12-3 or TRBV12-4, the J gene TRBJ1-2; a weak D match, TRBD1 (6 bases). Trimming removed 5 bases at V and 5 bases at J, with 9 bases between. The CDR3 spans 12 residues. DNA for the CDR3: TGTGCCAGCAGTCTACAGGGATATGGCTACACCTTC. This sequence encodes CASSLQGYGYTF.

The chain is built from TRBV19 and TRBJ1-2; weak D call: TRBD1 (5 bases). The germline V gene has CDR1 LNHDA and CDR2 SQIVND (reference sequence). CDR3 length equals 15 residues. V gave up 2 bases and J gave up 2 bases, with 12 bases separating them. Written as DNA, the CDR3 is TGTGCCAGTAGTATACGTGACAGTATAAACTATGGCTACACCTTC. Protein: CASSIRDSINYGYTF.

The chain links TRBV6-6 to TRBJ2-4; weak D call: TRBD1 (5 bases). The ends were cut back, 10 bases at V and 2 bases at J, with 9 bases in the middle. CDR1 is MNHNY and CDR2 is SVGAGI in the germline V gene (reference sequence). CDR3 length: 12 amino acids. CDR3 DNA sequence: TGTGCCACTAGGGGCCCCAAAAACATTCAGTACTTC. Encoded protein: CATRGPKNIQYF.

The chain joins TRBV6-6 to TRBJ1-1; D gene ambiguous. Trimming left V 5 bases short and J 2 bases short, with 9 bases between. The CDR3 spans 13 residues. Germline CDR1 and CDR2: MNHNY and SVGAGI (reference sequence). In DNA, the CDR3 is TGTGCCAGCAGTCGCAACATCAACACTGAAGCTTTCTTT. It encodes CASSRNINTEAFF.

The J gene is TRBJ2-7, the V gene TRBV10-2; 10 bases align to TRBD2. This CDR3 is built from 15 residues. V was clipped by 9 bases and J by 3 bases; unmatched bases: 11. From germline, CDR1 is WSHSY and CDR2 SAAADI. CDR3 amino acids: CASALAGLGFYEQYF. For the CDR3, the DNA is TGCGCCAGTGCACTAGCGGGATTAGGTTTCTACGAGCAGTACTTC.

The V call is TRBV4-2, the J call TRBJ2-1; D is perhaps TRBD2 (6 bases). Between the trimmed V and J ends, which lost 1 base and 0 bases, there was a span of 10 bases. CDR1 LGHNA and CDR2 YNFKEQ come from the germline V gene. The CDR3 is 16 residues long. The CDR3 reads CASSQASASSYNEQFF. The CDR3, as DNA: TGTGCCAGCAGCCAAGCTAGCGCGAGCTCCTACAATGAGCAGTTCTTC.

The chain has TRBV7-9 and TRBJ2-3, with D tentatively TRBD1 (5 bases). The CDR3 extends over 14 amino acids. Trimming left V 3 bases short and J 5 bases short, with 12 bases between. Germline V lookup: CDR1 SEHNR, CDR2 FQNEAQ (reference sequence). DNA for the CDR3: TGTGCCAGCAGCTTCCAGGGATCCTTAGATACGCAGTATTTT. Protein: CASSFQGSLDTQYF. Together with reference TRBV7-9 and TRBJ2-3, the CDR3 gives the full variable domain: DTGVSQNPRHKITKRGQNVTFRCDPISEHNRLYWYRQTLGQGPEFLTYFQNEAQLEKSRLLSDRFSAERPKGSFSTLEIQRTEQGDSAMYLCASSFQGSLDTQYFGPGTRLTVL.

The chain is built from TRBV5-1 and TRBJ2-1, with 8 bases that match TRBD1. The ends lost 4 bases at V and 2 bases at J; junction bases unmatched: 5. The CDR3 totals 15 residues. Germline V gene lookup returns CDR1 SGHRS and CDR2 YFSETQ. CDR3 DNA sequence: TGCGCCAGCAGCCCCGGGACAGGACCCTACAATGAGCAGTTCTTC. It translates to CASSPGTGPYNEQFF.

The chain joins TRBV19 to TRBJ2-1; D perhaps matches TRBD2 (6 bases). V shed 4 bases and J shed 4 bases, with 11 bases lying between them. The germline V gene has CDR1 LNHDA and CDR2 SQIVND (reference sequence). The CDR3 is made up of 14 amino acids. The CDR3 loop reads CASSRDFLYNEQFF. CDR3 nucleotide sequence: TGTGCCAGTAGTAGGGACTTCTTATACAATGAGCAGTTCTTC.

The table lists this clone with a count of one. J is TRBJ2-2 and V is TRBV18; maybe TRBD1 (5 bases). The CDR3 contains 14 residues. With 3 bases removed from V and 3 bases from J, the gap between germline ends came to 8 bases. CDR1 and CDR2 (germline): KGHSH, LQKENI. CDR3 amino acids: CASSPRGDTGELFF. Written as DNA, the CDR3 is TGTGCCAGCTCACCTAGGGGTGACACCGGGGAGCTGTTTTTT.

This rearrangement joins TRBV12-3 or TRBV12-4 to TRBJ2-7; no clear D gene. V shed 5 bases and J shed 2 bases, with 7 bases lying between them. The CDR3 has 12 residues. CDR3 DNA sequence: TGTGCCAGCAGTCGTCCTCCCTACGAGCAGTACTTC. Translated, it gives CASSRPPYEQYF.

The V gene is TRBV18, the J gene TRBJ2-3; D possibly corresponds to TRBD2 (6 bases). Deletions cut 1 base from V and 1 base from J, with 12 bases between. CDR1 is KGHSH, CDR2 LQKENI, per germline. CDR3 length: 16 amino acids. The CDR3 region is CASSPQLRGGTDTQYF. Here the CDR3 DNA reads TGTGCCAGCTCACCACAGTTGCGGGGAGGCACAGATACGCAGTATTTT.

V and J are TRBV4-1 and TRBJ2-3, with TRBD2 as a possible D gene (7 bases). Between the trimmed V and J ends, which lost 0 bases and 3 bases, there was a span of 13 bases. The CDR3 length is 16 residues. The germline V gene has CDR1 MGHRA and CDR2 YSYEKL. This CDR3 is CASSQDWGGGTDTQYF. The CDR3 DNA reads as TGCGCCAGCAGCCAAGATTGGGGGGGCGGGACAGATACGCAGTATTTT.

About this clone: Other DNA sequences from this sample encode an identical CDR3 as well. The chain combines TRBV9 with TRBJ2-1; 11 bases map to TRBD2. Unmatched junction bases numbered 0, after V lost 0 bases and J lost 4 bases. The CDR3 totals 15 residues. From germline, CDR1 is SGDLS and CDR2 YYNGEE. The CDR3 DNA is TGTGCCAGCAGCGTAGGACTAGCGGGGTACAATGAGCAGTTCTTC. Protein: CASSVGLAGYNEQFF.

This chain joins TRBV30 and TRBJ1-2, with 11 bases fitting TRBD1. The CDR3 sequence is 15 residues long. Germline V CDR1 and CDR2: GTSNPN, SVGIG (reference sequence). Trimming cost V 3 bases and J 8 bases; bases outside gene matches: 11. The chain's CDR3 is CAWSAIRTGGNGYTF. The CDR3 coding sequence is TGTGCCTGGAGCGCGATCCGGACAGGGGGCAACGGCTACACCTTC. The whole variable domain, remainder taken from reference TRBV30 and TRBJ1-2, is SQTIHQWPATLVQPVGSPLSLECTVEGTSNPNLYWYRQAAGRGLQLLFYSVGIGQISSEVPQNLSASRPQDRQFILSSKKLLLSDSGFYLCAWSAIRTGGNGYTFGSGTRLTVV.